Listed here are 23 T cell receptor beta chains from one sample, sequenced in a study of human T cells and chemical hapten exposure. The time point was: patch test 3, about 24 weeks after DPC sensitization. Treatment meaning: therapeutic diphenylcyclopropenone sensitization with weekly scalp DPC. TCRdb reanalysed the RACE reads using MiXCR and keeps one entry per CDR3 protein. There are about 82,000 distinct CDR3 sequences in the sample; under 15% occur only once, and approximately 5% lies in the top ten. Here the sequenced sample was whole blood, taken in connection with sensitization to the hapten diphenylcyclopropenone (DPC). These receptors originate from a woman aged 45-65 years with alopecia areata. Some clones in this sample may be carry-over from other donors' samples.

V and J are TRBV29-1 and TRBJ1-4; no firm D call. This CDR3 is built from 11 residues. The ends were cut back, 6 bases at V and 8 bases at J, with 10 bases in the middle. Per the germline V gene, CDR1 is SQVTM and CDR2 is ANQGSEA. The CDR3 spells CSVSWGEKLFF. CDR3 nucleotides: TGCAGCGTCAGTTGGGGAGAAAAACTGTTTTTT.

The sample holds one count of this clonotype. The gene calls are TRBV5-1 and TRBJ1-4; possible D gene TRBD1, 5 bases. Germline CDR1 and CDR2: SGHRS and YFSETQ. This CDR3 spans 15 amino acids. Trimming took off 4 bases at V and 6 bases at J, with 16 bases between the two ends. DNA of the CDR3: TGCGCCAGCAGCGGGGACGGGGCCCGGGATGAAAAACTGTTTTTT. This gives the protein CASSGDGARDEKLFF. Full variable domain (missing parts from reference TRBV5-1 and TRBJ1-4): KAGVTQTPRYLIKTRGQQVTLSCSPISGHRSVSWYQQTPGQGLQFLFEYFSETQRNKGNFPGRFSGRQFSNSRSEMNVSTLELGDSALYLCASSGDGARDEKLFFGSGTQLSVL.

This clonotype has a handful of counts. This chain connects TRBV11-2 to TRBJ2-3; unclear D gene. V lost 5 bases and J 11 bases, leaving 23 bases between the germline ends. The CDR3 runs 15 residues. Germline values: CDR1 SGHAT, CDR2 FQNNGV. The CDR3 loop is CASSKASNTPLGQYF. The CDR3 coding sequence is TGTGCCAGCAGCAAGGCTAGTAACACTCCTCTCGGGCAGTATTTT.

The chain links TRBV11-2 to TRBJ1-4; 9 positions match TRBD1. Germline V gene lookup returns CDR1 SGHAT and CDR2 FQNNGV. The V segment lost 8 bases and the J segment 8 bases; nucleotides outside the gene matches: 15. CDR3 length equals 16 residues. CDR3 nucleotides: TGTGCCAGCCGAAGAATGAAGGGACAGGGACAAGAAAAACTGTTTTTT. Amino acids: CASRRMKGQGQEKLFF.

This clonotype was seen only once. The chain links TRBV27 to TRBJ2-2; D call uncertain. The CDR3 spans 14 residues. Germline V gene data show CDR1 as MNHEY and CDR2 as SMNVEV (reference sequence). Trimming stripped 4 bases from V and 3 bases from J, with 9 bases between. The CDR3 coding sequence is TGTGCCAGCAGTTCTCGGACGTACACCGGGGAGCTGTTTTTT. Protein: CASSSRTYTGELFF.

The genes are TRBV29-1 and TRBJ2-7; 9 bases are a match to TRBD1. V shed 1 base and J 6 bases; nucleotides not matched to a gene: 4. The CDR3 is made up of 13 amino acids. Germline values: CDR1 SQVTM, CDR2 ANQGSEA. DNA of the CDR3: TGCAGCGTTGAAGCACAGGGGGCTTTCGAGCAGTACTTC. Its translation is CSVEAQGAFEQYF.

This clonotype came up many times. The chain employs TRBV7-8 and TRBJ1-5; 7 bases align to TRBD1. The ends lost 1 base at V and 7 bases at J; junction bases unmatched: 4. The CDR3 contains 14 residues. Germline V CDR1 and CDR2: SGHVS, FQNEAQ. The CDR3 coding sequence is TGTGCCAGCAGCTTAGTAAGACAGGGCCAGCCCCAGCATTTT. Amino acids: CASSLVRQGQPQHF.

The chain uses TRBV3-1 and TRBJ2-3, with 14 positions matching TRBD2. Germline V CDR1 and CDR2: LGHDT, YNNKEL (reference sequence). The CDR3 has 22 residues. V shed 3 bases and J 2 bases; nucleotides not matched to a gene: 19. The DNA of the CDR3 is TGTGCCAGCAGCCAGCGAACCTCCGGGACTAGCGGGAGTTGGGCTGTCACAGATACGCAGTATTTT. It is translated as CASSQRTSGTSGSWAVTDTQYF.

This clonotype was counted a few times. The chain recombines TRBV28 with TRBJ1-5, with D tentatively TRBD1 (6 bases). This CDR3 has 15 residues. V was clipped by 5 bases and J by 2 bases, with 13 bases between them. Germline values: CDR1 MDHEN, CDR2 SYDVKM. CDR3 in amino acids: CASSRLGAGNQPQHF. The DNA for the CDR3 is TGTGCCAGCAGTCGCCTGGGGGCAGGCAATCAGCCCCAGCATTTT. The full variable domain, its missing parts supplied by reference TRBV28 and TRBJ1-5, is DVKVTQSSRYLVKRTGEKVFLECVQDMDHENMFWYRQDPGLGLRLIYFSYDVKMKEKGDIPEGYSVSREKKERFSLILESASTNQTSMYLCASSRLGAGNQPQHFGDGTRLSIL.

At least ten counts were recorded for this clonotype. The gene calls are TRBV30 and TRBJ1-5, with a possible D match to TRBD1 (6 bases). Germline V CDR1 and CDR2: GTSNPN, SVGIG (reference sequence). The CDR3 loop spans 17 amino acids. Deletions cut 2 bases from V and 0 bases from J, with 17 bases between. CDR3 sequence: CAWSNQRTAHSNQPQHF. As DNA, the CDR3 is TGTGCCTGGAGTAACCAGCGGACAGCTCATAGCAATCAGCCCCAGCATTTT.

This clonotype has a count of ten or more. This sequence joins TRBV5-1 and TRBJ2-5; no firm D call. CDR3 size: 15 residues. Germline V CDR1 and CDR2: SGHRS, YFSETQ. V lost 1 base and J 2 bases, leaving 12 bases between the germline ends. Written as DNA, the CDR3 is TGCGCCAGCAGCTTGTTCTCCAGCCCTCAAGAGACCCAGTACTTC. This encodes CASSLFSSPQETQYF.

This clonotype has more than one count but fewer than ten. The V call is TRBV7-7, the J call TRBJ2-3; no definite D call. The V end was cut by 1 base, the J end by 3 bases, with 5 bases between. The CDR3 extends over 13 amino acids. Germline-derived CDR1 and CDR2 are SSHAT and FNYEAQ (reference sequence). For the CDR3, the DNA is TGTGCCAGCAGCTTAGGACTTACAGATACGCAGTATTTT. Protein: CASSLGLTDTQYF.

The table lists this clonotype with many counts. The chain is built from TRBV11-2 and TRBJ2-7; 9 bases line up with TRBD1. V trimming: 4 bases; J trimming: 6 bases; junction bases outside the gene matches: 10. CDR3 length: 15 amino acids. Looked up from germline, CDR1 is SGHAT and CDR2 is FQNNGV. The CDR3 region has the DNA TGTGCCAGCAGCTCATTTTCCGGGACAGGGAGCGAGCAGTACTTC. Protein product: CASSSFSGTGSEQYF. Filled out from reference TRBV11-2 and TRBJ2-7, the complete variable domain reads EAGVAQSPRYKIIEKRQSVAFWCNPISGHATLYWYQQILGQGPKLLIQFQNNGVVDDSQLPKDRFSAERLKGVDSTLKIQPAKLEDSAVYLCASSSFSGTGSEQYFGPGTRLTVT.

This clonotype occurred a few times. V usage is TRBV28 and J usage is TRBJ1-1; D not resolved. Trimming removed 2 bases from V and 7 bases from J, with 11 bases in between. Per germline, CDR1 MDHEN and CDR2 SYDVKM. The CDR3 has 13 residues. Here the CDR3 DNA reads TGTGCCAGCAGTTTACCGGGAATGAGTGAAGCTTTCTTT. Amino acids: CASSLPGMSEAFF.

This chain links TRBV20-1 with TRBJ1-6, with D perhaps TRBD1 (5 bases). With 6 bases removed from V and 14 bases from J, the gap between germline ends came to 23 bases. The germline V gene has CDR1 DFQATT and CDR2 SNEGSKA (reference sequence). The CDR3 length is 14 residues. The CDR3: CSASGQGGYLALHF. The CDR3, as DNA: TGCAGTGCGAGCGGGCAGGGAGGTTATCTGGCCCTCCACTTT.

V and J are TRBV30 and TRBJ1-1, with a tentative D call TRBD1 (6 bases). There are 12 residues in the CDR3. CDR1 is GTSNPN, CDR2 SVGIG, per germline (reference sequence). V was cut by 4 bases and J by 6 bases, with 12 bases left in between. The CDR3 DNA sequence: TGTGCCTGGATGACCCGGACAGCTGAAGCTTTCTTT. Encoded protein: CAWMTRTAEAFF.

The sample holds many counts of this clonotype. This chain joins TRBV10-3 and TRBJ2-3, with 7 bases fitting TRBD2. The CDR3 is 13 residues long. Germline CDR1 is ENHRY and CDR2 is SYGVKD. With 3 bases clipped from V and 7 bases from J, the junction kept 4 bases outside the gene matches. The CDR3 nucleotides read TGTGCCATCAGTGACGACGGGAGGTATACGCAGTATTTT. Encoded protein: CAISDDGRYTQYF.

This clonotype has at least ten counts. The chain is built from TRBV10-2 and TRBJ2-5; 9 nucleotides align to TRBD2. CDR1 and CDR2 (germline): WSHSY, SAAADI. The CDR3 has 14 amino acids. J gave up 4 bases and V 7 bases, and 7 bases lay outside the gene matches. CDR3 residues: CASTPAGGSETQYF. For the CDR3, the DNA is TGCGCCAGCACTCCAGCGGGAGGATCAGAGACCCAGTACTTC.

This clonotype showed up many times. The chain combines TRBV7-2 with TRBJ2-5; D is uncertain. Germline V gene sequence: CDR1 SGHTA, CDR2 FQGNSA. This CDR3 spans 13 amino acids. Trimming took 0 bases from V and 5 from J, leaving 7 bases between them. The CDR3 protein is CASSLARAETQYF. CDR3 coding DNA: TGTGCCAGCAGCTTAGCCCGGGCGGAGACCCAGTACTTC.

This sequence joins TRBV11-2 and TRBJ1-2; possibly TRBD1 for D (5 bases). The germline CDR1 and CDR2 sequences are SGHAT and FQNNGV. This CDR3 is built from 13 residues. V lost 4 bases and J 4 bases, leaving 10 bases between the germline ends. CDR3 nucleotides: TGTGCCAGCAGCTATGGGACGTTCTATGGCTACACCTTC. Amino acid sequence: CASSYGTFYGYTF.

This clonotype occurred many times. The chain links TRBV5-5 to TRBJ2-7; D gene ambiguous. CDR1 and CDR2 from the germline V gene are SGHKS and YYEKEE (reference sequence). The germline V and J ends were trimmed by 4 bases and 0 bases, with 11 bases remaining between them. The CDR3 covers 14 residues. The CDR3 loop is CASSQQISSYEQYF. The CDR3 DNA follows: TGTGCCAGCAGCCAGCAGATATCCTCCTACGAGCAGTACTTC.

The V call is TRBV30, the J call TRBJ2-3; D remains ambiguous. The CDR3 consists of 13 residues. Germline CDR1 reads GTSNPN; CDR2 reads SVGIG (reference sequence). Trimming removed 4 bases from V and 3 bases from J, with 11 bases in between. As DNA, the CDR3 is TGTGCCTGGACCGCCAGACGGACAGATACGCAGTATTTT. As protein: CAWTARRTDTQYF.

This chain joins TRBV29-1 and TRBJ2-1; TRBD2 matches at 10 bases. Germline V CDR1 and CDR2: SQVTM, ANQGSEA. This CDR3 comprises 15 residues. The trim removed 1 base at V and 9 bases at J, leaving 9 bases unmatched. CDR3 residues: CSVEGTLAGAGEQFF. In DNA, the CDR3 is TGCAGCGTTGAAGGGACGCTAGCGGGAGCTGGTGAGCAGTTCTTC.